These T cell receptor beta chains were read from a single sample in a study of T cells in Graves' hyperthyroidism and ophthalmopathy. MiXCR was run by TCRdb on the multiplex PCR reads, yielding one entry per CDR3 protein. The sample yields about 580,000 distinct CDR3 sequences, approximately 15% seen once. The sequencing input was blood. These receptors all stem from a woman between 25 and 40 years old with Graves' hyperthyroidism that later progressed to Graves' ophthalmopathy. CDR3s include the opening cysteine and the closing phenylalanine or tryptophan. Each record gives: clone size, J gene, D gene, V gene, CDR3 protein, CDR3 DNA. D genes are given only for firm matches. Rows give clone size only sometimes, using once, few, many, or a class for an expanded clone.

. | TRBJ2-1 | . | TRBV18 | CASSLGEASYNEQFF | TGTGCCAGCTCACTAGGGGAGGCCTCCTACAATGAGCAGTTCTTC
. | TRBJ1-4 | TRBD1 | TRBV19 | CASSTTDRGRYEKLFF | TGTGCCAGTAGTACAACGGACAGGGGGCGATATGAAAAACTGTTTTTT
few | TRBJ1-4 | TRBD1 | TRBV12-3/TRBV12-4 | CASSYRGLNGKLFF | TGTGCCAGCAGCTACAGGGGGCTAAACGGAAAACTGTTTTTT
. | TRBJ2-7 | . | TRBV4-2 | CASSQETAGFRGGIGSEQYF | TGTGCCAGCAGCCAAGAGACGGCAGGCTTCCGTGGCGGGATTGGCTCCGAGCAGTACTTC
many | TRBJ1-4 | . | TRBV5-1 | CASSLPAGSNEKLFF | TGCGCCAGCAGCCTTCCGGCGGGATCTAATGAAAAACTGTTTTTT
many | TRBJ2-1 | TRBD2 | TRBV5-1 | CASSLAGSGTLNEQFF | TGCGCCAGCAGCTTGGCTGGTAGCGGGACCTTAAATGAGCAGTTCTTC
. | TRBJ2-3 | . | TRBV4-1 | CASSQPKLGGDTKPTDTQYF | TGCGCCAGCAGCCAACCAAAACTAGGGGGTGACACTAAGCCCACAGATACGCAGTATTTT
many | TRBJ2-7 | TRBD1 | TRBV7-9 | CASSPPGQGNEQYF | TGTGCCAGCAGCCCACCGGGACAGGGAAACGAGCAGTACTTC
. | TRBJ2-1 | . | TRBV7-7 | CASSPRKSSNEQFF | TGTGCTAGCAGCCCAAGAAAATCTTCCAATGAGCAGTTCTTC
many | TRBJ1-6 | . | TRBV14 | CASSRKGSNSPLHF | TGTGCCAGCAGCCGGAAGGGCAGCAATTCACCCCTCCACTTT
many | TRBJ2-5 | . | TRBV6-1 | CASKGGGSKETQYF | TGTGCCAGCAAAGGGGGCGGGAGTAAAGAGACCCAGTACTTC
few | TRBJ1-2 | . | TRBV6-5 | CASSYGSDANYGYTF | TGTGCCAGCAGTTACGGGTCAGACGCTAACTATGGCTACACCTTC
few | TRBJ2-7 | TRBD2 | TRBV30 | CAWSSSAGDVEQYF | TGTGCCTGGAGTTCCTCAGCGGGAGACGTCGAGCAGTACTTC
. | TRBJ1-5 | . | TRBV7-9 | CASSLDRWGNQPQHF | TGTGCCAGCAGTTTAGACAGGTGGGGCAATCAGCCCCAGCATTTT
many | TRBJ2-7 | TRBD2 | TRBV27 | CASRASTGLDSYEQYF | TGTGCCAGCAGAGCCTCCACCGGACTAGATTCCTACGAGCAGTACTTC
many | TRBJ1-1 | TRBD1 | TRBV28 | CASSPDRGSVAFF | TGTGCCAGCAGTCCCGACAGGGGGAGTGTAGCTTTCTTT
many | TRBJ2-1 | TRBD2 | TRBV7-3 | CASSLGLAGGTEQFF | TGTGCCAGCAGCTTAGGGCTAGCGGGAGGGACTGAGCAGTTCTTC
few | TRBJ2-7 | . | TRBV7-9 | CASSLSNNYEQYF | TGTGCCAGCAGCTTATCTAACAACTACGAGCAGTACTTC